These T cell receptor beta chains were read from a single sample in a study of shared clonotypes between healthy human individuals. Only in-frame clones appear in the TCRdb table, and some are missing; sequencing was by immunoSEQ multiplex PCR. There are about 2.1 million clones in the sample; roughly 95% occur only once, and under 2% lies in the top ten. The sample was naive CD8+ T cells from PBMCs. The receptors derive from a man aged 18 to 30 in good health. Some clones in this sample may be carry-over from other donors' samples. CDR3s include the opening cysteine and the closing phenylalanine or tryptophan. The D gene is left open where the match is weak. Some rows mark clone size as missing; the rest say once, few, many or name a class of expanded clone.

J,size,V,D,DNA,CDR3
TRBJ1-1,.,TRBV5-4,.,TGTGCCAGCAGCTTGAGCAGGGAGAACACTGAAGCTTTCTTT,CASSLSRENTEAFF
TRBJ2-7,.,TRBV27,TRBD2,TGTGCCAGCAGTTTACTAGGCGGGAGAATATACGAGCAGTACTTC,CASSLLGGRIYEQYF
TRBJ2-3,.,TRBV19,TRBD2,TGTGCCAGTAGTACGTTACTAGCGGATAACACAGATACGCAGTATTTT,CASSTLLADNTDTQYF
TRBJ1-1,once,TRBV27,.,TGTGCCAGCAGTTTAGTAGCCCCCGAAGGGGGCACTGAAGCTTTCTTT,CASSLVAPEGGTEAFF
TRBJ1-5,.,TRBV19,.,TGTGCCAGTAGTATAGTCCTGTTGGGGGGGCAACAGCCCCAGCATTTT,CASSIVLLGGQQPQHF
TRBJ1-4,.,TRBV11-2,.,TGTGCCAGCACCATGGGGGGCCTTAATGAAAAACTGTTTTTT,CASTMGGLNEKLFF
TRBJ2-1,.,TRBV7-9,TRBD2,TGTGCCAGCAGCAGCGGGGAATACAATGAGCAGTTCTTC,CASSSGEYNEQFF
TRBJ2-1,few,TRBV9,TRBD2,TGTGCCAGCAGCGTAGAACTAGCGGACAATGAGCAGTTCTTC,CASSVELADNEQFF
TRBJ2-2,.,TRBV28,.,TGTGCCAGCATTGGCGCGGTGAGACGAGCAACCGGGGAGCTGTTTTTT,CASIGAVRRATGELFF
TRBJ2-1,.,TRBV12-5,TRBD1,TGTGCTAGTGGTTCGGGACAGGTATCGGCCTACAATGAGCAGTTCTTC,CASGSGQVSAYNEQFF
TRBJ2-5,.,TRBV28,.,TGTGCCAGCACCGTCAACCAACCAGGACAAGAGACCCAGTACTTC,CASTVNQPGQETQYF
TRBJ2-4,.,TRBV5-4,TRBD1,TGTGCCAGCAGCTCGTGGGACCTGACAGGGATTGCCAAAAACATTCAGTACTTC,CASSSWDLTGIAKNIQYF
TRBJ1-5,.,TRBV28,.,TGTGCCAGCAGCCTGGGGCAAGTCAATCAGCCCCAGCATTTT,CASSLGQVNQPQHF
TRBJ2-7,once,TRBV10-1,TRBD1,TGCGCCAGCAGTGCGGGGACAGGGACCAACGAGCAGTACTTC,CASSAGTGTNEQYF
TRBJ1-3,.,TRBV11-2,.,TGTGCCAGCAGCTTAGGGACAGCTAACACCATATATTTT,CASSLGTANTIYF
TRBJ2-7,.,TRBV7-9,TRBD2,TGTGCCAGCAGCTTAGGGAGCGGGAGGGCCTACGAGCAGTACTTC,CASSLGSGRAYEQYF
TRBJ2-7,.,TRBV18,.,TGTGCCAGCTCACCACTCCCCCGACAAGCAACCTACGAGCAGTACTTC,CASSPLPRQATYEQYF
TRBJ2-6,.,TRBV9,.,TGTGCCAGCAGCGGAGTCGTGGGGGGCCCTGGGGCCAACGTCCTGACTTTC,CASSGVVGGPGANVLTF
TRBJ2-7,once,TRBV19,.,TGTGCCAGTAGTGGGGACTACGAGCAGTACTTC,CASSGDYEQYF
TRBJ2-7,.,TRBV27,TRBD2,TGTGCCAGCAGTTTGACCGCGGGAGGCGCCTACGAGCAGTACTTC,CASSLTAGGAYEQYF
TRBJ2-7,.,TRBV5-4,.,TGTGCCAGCAGCTTGAGTCACTCCTACGAGCAGTACTTC,CASSLSHSYEQYF
TRBJ1-1,.,TRBV28,.,TGTGCCAGCAGCCACTTTTTGCGGGGGGACACTGAAGCTTTCTTT,CASSHFLRGDTEAFF
TRBJ2-7,.,TRBV10-3,.,TGTGCCATCAGGGTCGACGGGACCTACGAGCAGTACTTC,CAIRVDGTYEQYF
TRBJ2-5,.,TRBV29-1,.,TGCAGCGTTATCGCAGGGGATGCGACCCAGTACTTC,CSVIAGDATQYF
TRBJ2-7,once,TRBV21-1,.,TGTGCCAGCAGCCTAATACTAGCCGATTCCTACGAGCAGTACTTC,CASSLILADSYEQYF
TRBJ2-5,once,TRBV13,.,TGTGCCAGCAGCTCCGGGACTTTTGAGACCCAGTACTTC,CASSSGTFETQYF
TRBJ1-1,once,TRBV6-1,.,TGTGCCAGCATTCGACCCTCTGAAGCTTTCTTT,CASIRPSEAFF
TRBJ1-1,few,TRBV9,.,TGTGCCAGCAGCGTAGTTGGGGGGTCGAACACTGAAGCTTTCTTT,CASSVVGGSNTEAFF
TRBJ1-1,.,TRBV5-6,.,TGTGCCAGCAGCGGGGGCGTCCCAACGAACACTGAAGCTTTCTTT,CASSGGVPTNTEAFF
TRBJ2-2,.,TRBV27,.,TGTGCCAGCAGTTTCGGGCAGCACACCGGGGAGCTGTTTTTT,CASSFGQHTGELFF
TRBJ1-2,.,TRBV28,.,TGTGCCAGCGCGGGACCCTCCACCAACGGGGGGATTTATGGCTACACCTTC,CASAGPSTNGGIYGYTF
TRBJ1-2,.,TRBV10-3,.,TGTGCCATCAGGGGGGAAGCTAACTATGGCTACACCTTC,CAIRGEANYGYTF
TRBJ1-1,.,TRBV19,.,TGTGCCAGTAGTATAACAACCCCGAACACTGAAGCTTTCTTT,CASSITTPNTEAFF
TRBJ2-7,.,TRBV28,TRBD2,TGTGCCAGCAGTCTGGCGGGGGGCAGAAACGAGCAGTACTTC,CASSLAGGRNEQYF
TRBJ2-1,once,TRBV9,TRBD2,TGTGCCAGCAGCGTAGACGCAGGACCACTAGCGGGACACAATGAGCAGTTCTTC,CASSVDAGPLAGHNEQFF
TRBJ1-2,.,TRBV6-5,TRBD1,TGTGCCAGCAGGCGTTCGACAGGGAACTATGGCTACACCTTC,CASRRSTGNYGYTF
TRBJ2-7,.,TRBV19,TRBD2,TGTGCCAGTAGTATAGGTCTAGCGGTCTACGAGCAGTACTTC,CASSIGLAVYEQYF
TRBJ1-5,.,TRBV5-5,TRBD1,TGTGCCAGCAGCTTGGAGCAGGGGGACAGGGACTTTAGCAATCAGCCCCAGCATTTT,CASSLEQGDRDFSNQPQHF
TRBJ1-2,.,TRBV7-3,.,TGTGCCAGCAGCTTAGGGGGAGGCGGCTATGGCTACACCTTC,CASSLGGGGYGYTF
TRBJ2-1,.,TRBV7-9,.,TGTGCCAGCAGCCCGAGCGGAACCTACAATGAGCAGTTCTTC,CASSPSGTYNEQFF
TRBJ2-3,once,TRBV15,TRBD1,TGTGCCACCAGCAGAGCCACCCGGGACAGGCGAGCAGATACGCAGTATTTT,CATSRATRDRRADTQYF
TRBJ2-7,.,TRBV28,.,TGTGCCAGCACCACTCGTGCGCCCGAGCAGTACTTC,CASTTRAPEQYF
TRBJ2-4,.,TRBV5-1,.,TGCGCCAGCAGCCCTTCCAGTCTCCCGGTAAAAAACATTCAGTACTTC,CASSPSSLPVKNIQYF
TRBJ2-3,.,TRBV27,.,TGTGCCAGCAGCCCGAGGGGGGGATTAGCAGATACGCAGTATTTT,CASSPRGGLADTQYF
TRBJ2-3,.,TRBV20-1,.,TGCAGTGCTGGGGTCACAGATACGCAGTATTTT,CSAGVTDTQYF
TRBJ2-7,.,TRBV11-2,TRBD2,TGTGCCAGCAGCTTAGACCCCCTAAGCGGGAGGGCTTTGTACGAGCAGTACTTC,CASSLDPLSGRALYEQYF